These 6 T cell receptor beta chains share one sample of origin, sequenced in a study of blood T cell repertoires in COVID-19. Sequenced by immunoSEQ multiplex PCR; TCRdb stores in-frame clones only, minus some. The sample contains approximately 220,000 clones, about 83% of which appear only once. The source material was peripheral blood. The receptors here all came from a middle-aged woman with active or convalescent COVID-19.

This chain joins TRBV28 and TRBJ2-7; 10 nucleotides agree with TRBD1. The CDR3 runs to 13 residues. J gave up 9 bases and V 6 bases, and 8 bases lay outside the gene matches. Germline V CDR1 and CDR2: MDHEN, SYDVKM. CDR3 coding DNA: TGTGCCAGCAGCCTTACAGGACAGGGGGGGCAGTACTTC. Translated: CASSLTGQGGQYF.

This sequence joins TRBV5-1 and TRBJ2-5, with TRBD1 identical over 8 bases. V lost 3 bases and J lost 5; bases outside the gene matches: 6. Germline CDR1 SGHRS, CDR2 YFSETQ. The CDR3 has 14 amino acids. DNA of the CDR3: TGCGCCAGCAGCTCCGCAGGGGGCTATGAGACCCAGTACTTC. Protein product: CASSSAGGYETQYF.

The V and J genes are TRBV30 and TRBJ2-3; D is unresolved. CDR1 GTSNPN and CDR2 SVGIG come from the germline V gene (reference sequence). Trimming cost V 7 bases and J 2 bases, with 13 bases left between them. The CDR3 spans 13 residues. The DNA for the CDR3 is TGTGCCTCGGCCCGGGTGGACACAGATACGCAGTATTTT. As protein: CASARVDTDTQYF. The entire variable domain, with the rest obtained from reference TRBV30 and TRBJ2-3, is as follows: SQTIHQWPATLVQPVGSPLSLECTVEGTSNPNLYWYRQAAGRGLQLLFYSVGIGQISSEVPQNLSASRPQDRQFILSSKKLLLSDSGFYLCASARVDTDTQYFGPGTRLTVL.

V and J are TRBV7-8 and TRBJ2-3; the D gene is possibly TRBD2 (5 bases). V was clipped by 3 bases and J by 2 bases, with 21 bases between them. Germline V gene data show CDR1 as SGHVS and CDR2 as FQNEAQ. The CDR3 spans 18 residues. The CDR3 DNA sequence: TGTGCCAGCAGCTTTAGTGCGTCGGGGTGGGGATTCACAGATACGCAGTATTTT. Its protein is CASSFSASGWGFTDTQYF.

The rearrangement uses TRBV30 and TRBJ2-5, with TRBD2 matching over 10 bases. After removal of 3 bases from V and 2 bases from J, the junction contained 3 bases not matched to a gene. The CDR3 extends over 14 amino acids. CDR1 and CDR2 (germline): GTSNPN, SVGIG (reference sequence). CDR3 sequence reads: CAWSGLAVQETQYF. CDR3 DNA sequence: TGTGCCTGGAGCGGACTAGCGGTACAAGAGACCCAGTACTTC.

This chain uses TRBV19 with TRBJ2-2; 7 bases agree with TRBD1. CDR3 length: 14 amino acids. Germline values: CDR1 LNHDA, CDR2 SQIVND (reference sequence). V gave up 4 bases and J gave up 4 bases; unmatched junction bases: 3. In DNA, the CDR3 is TGTGCCAGTAGTACGGGACAGTCCACCGGGGAGCTGTTTTTT. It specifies CASSTGQSTGELFF.